This TCR beta chain appears in the sequencing data of a study of blood T cell repertoires in COVID-19. On the study more broadly: T cells, B-cell-depleted T cells, or PBMCs supplied cDNA or gDNA.

The method was immunoSEQ multiplex PCR; TCRdb's version includes in-frame clones alone and lacks a portion of them. The profile shows tens of thousands of clones, about 85% of them singletons. Germline V gene data show CDR1 as SGHAT and CDR2 as FQNNGV. This CDR3 contains 15 residues. V was shortened by 3 bases and J by 4 bases, with 15 bases between the two germline ends. Sequences were obtained from peripheral blood. The genes are TRBV11-2 and TRBJ1-1; a weak D match, TRBD1 (5 bases). The source is a man at least 80 years old with acute or convalescent COVID-19. CDR3 DNA sequence: TGTGCCAGCAGCTTCGCAGGGTATCAGGGCACTGAAGCTTTCTTT. This codes for CASSFAGYQGTEAFF.